The 26 T cell receptor beta chains given below trace back to one sample, sequenced in a study of T cell repertoires in cytomegalovirus infection. Each CDR3 protein is one row after TCRdb ran MiXCR on the reads. The data contain about 900,000 distinct CDR3 sequences, approximately 30% of them singletons. What these receptors recognize is not known. The sequencing used cultured CD8+ T cells from PBMCs, collected from culture after CMV antigen stimulation. The origin of the receptors is a human donor in good health (CMV status not recorded). Some clones in this sample may be carry-over from other donors' samples.

This clonotype was seen only a few times. The junction and the germline gene differ at one end; a read error may be behind it. The V call is TRBV12-3 or TRBV12-4, the J call TRBJ2-1; the match to TRBD2 covers 14 bases. The CDR3 is made up of 14 amino acids. The CDR3 coding sequence is TGTGCCAGCACGACGGGACTAGCGGGGGATCGGGGTCTCTTC. It yields the protein CASTTGLAGDRGLF.

This chain joins TRBV9 and TRBJ1-5; D unresolved. Trimming removed 0 bases at V and 6 bases at J, with 13 bases between. The germline CDR1 and CDR2 sequences are SGDLS and YYNGEE. CDR3 length: 15 residues. CDR3 nucleotide sequence: TGTGCCAGCAGCGTAGAGGGTAGGGTCGGTCAGCCCCAGCATTTT. This gives the protein CASSVEGRVGQPQHF.

In DNA form, the CDR3 reads TGTGCCAGCAGCGGGACAGGGGTTAACACCGGGGAGCTGTTTTTT. Protein sequence: CASSGTGVNTGELFF. The chain couples TRBV7-9 to TRBJ2-2; the match to TRBD1 covers 10 bases. The V segment lost 5 bases and the J segment 2 bases; nucleotides outside the gene matches: 2. The CDR3 loop spans 15 amino acids. Germline lookup yields CDR1 SEHNR and CDR2 FQNEAQ (reference sequence).

The rearrangement uses TRBV27 and TRBJ2-7, with D perhaps TRBD1 (6 bases). CDR1 MNHEY and CDR2 SMNVEV come from the germline V gene (reference sequence). CDR3 length: 12 residues. Trimming removed 9 bases at V and 4 bases at J, with 13 bases between. The CDR3 protein is CASAGDTYEQYF. CDR3 DNA: TGTGCCAGTGCAGGGGATACGTACGAGCAGTACTTC.

The sample holds many counts of this clonotype. The rearrangement links TRBV7-2 to TRBJ2-3, with unresolved D. Germline V gives CDR1 SGHTA, CDR2 FQGNSA. With 1 base removed from V and 6 bases from J, the gap between germline ends came to 11 bases. The CDR3 length is 14 residues. The CDR3 bases are TGTGCCAGCAGCTTAGAAGTTGCCTGGGATACGCAGTATTTT. This gives the protein CASSLEVAWDTQYF.

The J gene is TRBJ2-2, the V gene TRBV6-2 or TRBV6-3; the D is unclear. CDR3 length: 16 amino acids. Trimming removed 2 bases from V and 1 base from J, with 11 bases in between. Germline V lookup: CDR1 MNHEY, CDR2 SVGEGT. CDR3 sequence reads: CASSYMTPVNTGELFF. In nucleotides, the CDR3 is TGTGCCAGCAGTTACATGACGCCTGTGAACACCGGGGAGCTGTTTTTT.

The chain recombines TRBV18 with TRBJ1-4, with 8 nucleotides matching TRBD1. Unmatched junction bases numbered 6, after V lost 3 bases and J lost 6 bases. This CDR3 has 15 residues. Germline V gene sequence: CDR1 KGHSH, CDR2 LQKENI. CDR3 DNA sequence: TGTGCCAGCTCACCGAACGACAGGGGTGATGAAAAACTGTTTTTT. Translating it yields CASSPNDRGDEKLFF.

This clonotype turned up a few times. The chain is built from TRBV12-3 or TRBV12-4 and TRBJ2-6; D gene uncertain. With 5 bases removed from V and 4 bases from J, the gap between germline ends came to 9 bases. This CDR3 comprises 14 residues. The CDR3 reads CASSALWGANVLTF. CDR3 nucleotides: TGTGCCAGCAGTGCGCTTTGGGGGGCCAACGTCCTGACTTTC.

This clonotype was observed a handful of times. This chain links TRBV7-6 with TRBJ2-7, with D possibly being TRBD1 (6 bases). V was clipped by 4 bases and J by 4 bases, with 17 bases between them. The length of the CDR3 is 15 residues. Per the germline V gene, CDR1 is SGHVS and CDR2 is FNYEAQ. CDR3 DNA sequence: TGTGCCAGCAGCTCAGCCGCCAGGGGATCATACGAGCAGTACTTC. It encodes CASSSAARGSYEQYF.

This clonotype was detected many times. V gene TRBV7-9 combines with J gene TRBJ1-2, with D tentatively TRBD1 (5 bases). The V and J ends lost 5 bases and 5 bases respectively, with 12 bases between them. The CDR3 runs 13 residues. Germline lookup yields CDR1 SEHNR and CDR2 FQNEAQ (reference sequence). The CDR3 DNA sequence: TGTGCCAGCAGCCGGGGCGGAGGATATGGCTACACCTTC. This sequence encodes CASSRGGGYGYTF.

The rearrangement joins TRBV5-6 to TRBJ2-7, with 7 bases identical to TRBD1. Germline lookup yields CDR1 SGHDT and CDR2 YYEEEE. The CDR3 spans 14 residues. Trimming removed 1 base from V and 4 bases from J; junction bases left unmatched: 5. CDR3 nucleotides: TGTGCCAGCAGCTTGCCAGGGGGTATTTACGAGCAGTACGTC. It specifies CASSLPGGIYEQYV.

V is TRBV27 and J is TRBJ1-6; D gene unclear. Germline CDR1 reads MNHEY; CDR2 reads SMNVEV (reference sequence). V dropped 4 bases and J dropped 0 bases, with 13 bases sitting between them. The CDR3 extends over 17 amino acids. The CDR3 sequence is CASSSQTPSSYNSPLHF. For the CDR3, the DNA is TGTGCCAGCAGTTCCCAGACGCCTAGCTCCTATAATTCACCCCTCCACTTT.

V and J are TRBV24-1 and TRBJ2-5, with D tentatively TRBD1 or TRBD2 (5 bases each). The V end lost 7 bases, the J end lost 3 bases, and 11 bases lay between the germline ends. The CDR3 has 13 residues. The germline V gene has CDR1 KGHDR and CDR2 SFDVKD. The CDR3 protein is CATSRRDEETQYF. The CDR3 DNA reads as TGTGCCACCAGCCGCCGGGACGAAGAGACCCAGTACTTC.

A few counts support this clonotype. The chain combines TRBV11-2 with TRBJ2-4; possibly TRBD2 for D (5 bases). The V end was cut by 4 bases, the J end by 3 bases, with 19 bases between. Per germline, CDR1 SGHAT and CDR2 FQNNGV. The CDR3 runs 17 residues. For the CDR3, the DNA is TGTGCCAGCAGCTCCACGAGGGCCCCTTTGGACAAAAACATTCAGTACTTC. Amino acids: CASSSTRAPLDKNIQYF.

The chain is built from TRBV7-9 and TRBJ1-1, with no clear D. Trimming took 2 bases from V and 5 from J, leaving 12 bases between them. The CDR3 is 14 residues long. Germline V gene data show CDR1 as SEHNR and CDR2 as FQNEAQ (reference sequence). The CDR3 here is CASSLSLGLTEAFF. CDR3 DNA sequence: TGTGCCAGCAGCTTAAGTTTGGGTTTGACTGAAGCTTTCTTT.

In regard to this clonotype: A read error may be the cause here, since a much bigger clone is one base away. The chain links TRBV7-2 to TRBJ2-3, with 10 bases identical to TRBD2. The CDR3 runs 15 residues. The V gene's germline CDR1 is SGHTA and CDR2 FQGNSA. CDR3 loop: CASSLASGGRDMQYF. As DNA, the CDR3 is TGTGCCAGCAGCTTAGCTAGCGGGGGGCGAGATATGCAGTATTTT.

This clonotype has just a few counts. This chain joins TRBV27 and TRBJ1-6; the match to TRBD1 covers 8 bases. Germline trimming cut 5 bases from V and 5 bases from J; bases unmatched to any gene: 8. Germline V lookup: CDR1 MNHEY, CDR2 SMNVEV (reference sequence). CDR3 length: 16 amino acids. The CDR3 protein is CASSTYRQGNNSPLHF. The CDR3 coding sequence is TGTGCCAGCAGTACCTACCGACAGGGGAATAATTCACCCCTCCACTTT.

J is TRBJ2-7 and V is TRBV6-1; 8 positions match TRBD1. This CDR3 region has 14 residues. V lost 3 bases and J lost 4; bases outside the gene matches: 5. Germline CDR1 reads MNHNS; CDR2 reads SASEGT. CDR3 DNA sequence: TGTGCCAGCAGTGACGGCAGGGGGCTATACGAGCAGTACTTC. This codes for CASSDGRGLYEQYF.

The table lists this clonotype with a few counts. The V call is TRBV27, the J call TRBJ1-1; weak D call: TRBD1 (5 bases). CDR3 length equals 15 residues. The germline gives CDR1 MNHEY, CDR2 SMNVEV (reference sequence). The V end lost 2 bases, the J end lost 3 bases, and 13 bases lay between the germline ends. The DNA for the CDR3 is TGTGCCAGCAGTTTAGGGCAGGGTGGTTACACTGAAGCTTTCTTT. This encodes CASSLGQGGYTEAFF.

V gene TRBV12-3 or TRBV12-4 combines with J gene TRBJ1-6; D ambiguous. The ends were cut back, 5 bases at V and 7 bases at J, with 12 bases in the middle. The CDR3 contains 14 residues. The CDR3: CASSPRGGNSPLHF. In DNA, the CDR3 is TGTGCCAGCAGTCCCCGAGGAGGGAATTCACCCCTCCACTTT.

This chain joins TRBV10-3 and TRBJ1-4, with 8 bases lining up with TRBD1. Trimming at V came to 2 bases and at J to 6 bases, leaving 8 bases not matched to a gene. This CDR3 is built from 16 residues. The germline gives CDR1 ENHRY, CDR2 SYGVKD. In nucleotides, the CDR3 is TGTGCCATCAGTGAGGCCCCCGTGACAGGGGATGAAAAACTGTTTTTT. It is translated as CAISEAPVTGDEKLFF.

This clonotype was counted many times. The chain has TRBV7-2 and TRBJ1-1, with D maybe TRBD1 (5 bases). V was cut by 4 bases and J by 1 base, with 10 bases left in between. The germline gives CDR1 SGHTA, CDR2 FQGNSA. This CDR3 is 14 amino acids long. CDR3 residues: CASSSSGGNTEAFF. In DNA, the CDR3 is TGTGCCAGCAGCTCGTCGGGGGGGAACACTGAAGCTTTCTTT. The full variable domain, completed using reference TRBV7-2 and TRBJ1-1, is GAGVSQSPSNKVTEKGKDVELRCDPISGHTALYWYRQSLGQGLEFLIYFQGNSAPDKSGLPSDRFSAERTGGSVSTLTIQRTQQEDSAVYLCASSSSGGNTEAFFGQGTRLTVV.

This clonotype was detected many times. At one end the junction does not follow the germline gene, possibly because of a read error. V and J are TRBV12-3 or TRBV12-4 and TRBJ2-1; the D is unclear. The CDR3 runs 13 residues. The CDR3 DNA is TGTGCCAGCAGCTTAGTCTCCTACAATGAGCAGTTCTTC. This codes for CASSLVSYNEQFF.

This clonotype showed up just once. The J gene is TRBJ2-3, the V gene TRBV20-1; 8 bases are shared with TRBD2. CDR3 size: 14 residues. The germline V gene encodes CDR1 DFQATT and CDR2 SNEGSKA (reference sequence). The J segment lost 4 bases and the V segment lost 4 bases, leaving 7 bases of the junction unmatched. As DNA, the CDR3 is TGCAGTGCTATAGACGGGGGGGGTCCAGATACGCAGTATTTT. Translated, it gives CSAIDGGGPDTQYF.

The chain employs TRBV6-5 and TRBJ1-1; no clear D gene. The CDR3 covers 13 residues. V was shortened by 0 bases and J by 5 bases, with 7 bases between the two germline ends. Germline V gene sequence: CDR1 MNHEY, CDR2 SVGAGI. CDR3 in amino acids: CASSYSSRTEAFF. CDR3 DNA sequence: TGTGCCAGCAGTTACTCCTCGAGGACTGAAGCTTTCTTT.

This sequence joins TRBV6-6 and TRBJ2-1; unclear D gene. V lost 7 bases and J 9 bases, leaving 10 bases between the germline ends. Germline CDR1 MNHNY, CDR2 SVGAGI (reference sequence). The CDR3 has 11 residues. The DNA for the CDR3 is TGTGCCAGCACTTCGTCCGTTGAGCAGTTCTTC. It yields the protein CASTSSVEQFF.